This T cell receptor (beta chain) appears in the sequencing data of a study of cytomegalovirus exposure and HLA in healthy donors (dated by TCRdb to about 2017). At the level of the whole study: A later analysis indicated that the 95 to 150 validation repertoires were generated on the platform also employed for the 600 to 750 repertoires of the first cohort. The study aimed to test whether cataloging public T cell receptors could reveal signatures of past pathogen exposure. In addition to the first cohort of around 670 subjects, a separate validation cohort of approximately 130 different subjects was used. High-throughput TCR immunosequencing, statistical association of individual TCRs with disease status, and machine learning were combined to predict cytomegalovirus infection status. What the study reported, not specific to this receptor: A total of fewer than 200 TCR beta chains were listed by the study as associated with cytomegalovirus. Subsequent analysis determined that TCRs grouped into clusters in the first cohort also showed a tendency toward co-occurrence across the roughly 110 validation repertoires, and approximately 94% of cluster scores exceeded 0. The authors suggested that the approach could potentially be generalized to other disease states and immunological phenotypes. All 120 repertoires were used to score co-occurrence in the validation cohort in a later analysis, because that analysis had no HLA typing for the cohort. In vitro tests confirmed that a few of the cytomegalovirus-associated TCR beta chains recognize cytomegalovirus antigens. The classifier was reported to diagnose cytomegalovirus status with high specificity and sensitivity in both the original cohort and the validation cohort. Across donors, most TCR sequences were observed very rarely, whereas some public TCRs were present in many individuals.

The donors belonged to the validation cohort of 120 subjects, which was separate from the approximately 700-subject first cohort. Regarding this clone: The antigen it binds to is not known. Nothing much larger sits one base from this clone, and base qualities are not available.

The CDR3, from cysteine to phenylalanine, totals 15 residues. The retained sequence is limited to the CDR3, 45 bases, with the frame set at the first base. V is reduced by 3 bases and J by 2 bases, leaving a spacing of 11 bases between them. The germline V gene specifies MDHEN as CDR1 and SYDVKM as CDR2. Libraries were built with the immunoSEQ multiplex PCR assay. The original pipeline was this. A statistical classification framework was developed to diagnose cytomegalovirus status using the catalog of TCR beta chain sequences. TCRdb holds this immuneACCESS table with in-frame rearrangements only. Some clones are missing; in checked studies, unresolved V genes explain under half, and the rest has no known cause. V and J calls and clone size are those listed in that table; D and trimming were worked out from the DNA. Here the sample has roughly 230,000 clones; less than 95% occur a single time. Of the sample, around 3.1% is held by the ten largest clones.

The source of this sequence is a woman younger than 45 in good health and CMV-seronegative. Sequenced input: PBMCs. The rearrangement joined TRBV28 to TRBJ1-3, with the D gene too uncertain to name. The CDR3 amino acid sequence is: CASSFRPPAGNTIYF. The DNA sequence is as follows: TGTGCCAGCAGTTTTCGGCCCCCGGCTGGAAACACCATATATTTT.